Included here is one T cell receptor (beta chain) sequence, with context. Profiling relied on immunoSEQ multiplex PCR, and the TCRdb table lists in-frame clones only, not all of them. Of about 170,000 clones in the sample, about 90% were seen once. V gave up 2 bases and J gave up 6 bases, with 14 bases separating them. CDR1 is MDHEN, CDR2 SYDVKM, per germline. CDR3 length: 15 residues. This record belongs to a study of blood T cell repertoires in COVID-19. Study-wide context: Samples came from the United States, Italy and Spain, spanning acute and convalescent COVID-19.

The clonotype comes from a woman between 55 and 75 years old with COVID-19, enrolled during active disease. This chain joins TRBV28 and TRBJ1-5; the D is unclear. Sequenced sample: peripheral blood. The CDR3 region is CASSLRGGTGQPQHF. In nucleotides, the CDR3 is TGTGCCAGCAGTTTAAGAGGCGGAACGGGTCAGCCCCAGCATTTT.